Described below is a single T cell receptor (beta chain) sequence and its context. Germline loops: CDR1 MNHEY, CDR2 SMNVEV (reference sequence). V was pared by 6 bases and J by 9 bases, with 13 bases of the junction left unmatched. The CDR3 is made up of 16 amino acids. This specimen belongs to a study of PD-1 and CTLA-4 blockade in melanoma. Profiled with immunoSEQ multiplex PCR; TCRdb holds only in-frame clones, not every one. In the table there are tens of thousands of clones, under 95% of which are singletons. The material sequenced was CD8+ T cells from peripheral blood, taken from a patient given anti-PD-1 treatment. The gene calls are TRBV27 and TRBJ2-1, with 11 positions matching TRBD2. This receptor was taken from a human donor with melanoma. The CDR3 here is CASSRLTSGRSVEQFF. CDR3 nucleotide sequence: TGTGCCAGCAGCCGGCTTACTAGCGGGAGATCGGTTGAGCAGTTCTTC.